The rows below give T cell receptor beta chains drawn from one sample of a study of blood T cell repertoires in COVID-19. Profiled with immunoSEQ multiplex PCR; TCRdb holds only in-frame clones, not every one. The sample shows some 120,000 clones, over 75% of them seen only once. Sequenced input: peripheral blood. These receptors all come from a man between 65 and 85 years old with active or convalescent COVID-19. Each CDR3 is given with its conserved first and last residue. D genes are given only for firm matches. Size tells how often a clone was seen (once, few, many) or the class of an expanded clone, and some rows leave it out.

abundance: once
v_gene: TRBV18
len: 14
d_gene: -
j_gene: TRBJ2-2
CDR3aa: CASSPLENTGELFF
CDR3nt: TGTGCCAGCTCACCTCTAGAGAACACCGGGGAGCTGTTTTTT

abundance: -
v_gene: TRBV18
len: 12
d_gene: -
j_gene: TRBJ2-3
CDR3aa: CASSRDSRKQYF
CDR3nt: TGTGCCAGCTCACGCGATAGCAGAAAGCAGTATTTT

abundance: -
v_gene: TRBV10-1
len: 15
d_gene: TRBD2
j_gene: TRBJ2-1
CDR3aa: CASSPLAGQHNEQFF
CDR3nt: TGCGCCAGCAGTCCACTAGCGGGGCAACACAATGAGCAGTTCTTC

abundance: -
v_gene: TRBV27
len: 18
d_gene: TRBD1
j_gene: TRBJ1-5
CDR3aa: CASSLMGTGGYSNQPQHF
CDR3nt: TGTGCCAGCAGTTTAATGGGGACAGGGGGTTATAGCAATCAGCCCCAGCATTTT

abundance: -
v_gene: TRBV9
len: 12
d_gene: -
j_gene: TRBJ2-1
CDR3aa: CASSALSYEQFF
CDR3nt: TGTGCCAGCAGCGCCCTCTCGTATGAGCAGTTCTTC

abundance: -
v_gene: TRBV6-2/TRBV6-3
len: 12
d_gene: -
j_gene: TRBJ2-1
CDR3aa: CASSYPMGGQFF
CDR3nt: TGTGCCAGCAGTTACCCAATGGGGGGGCAGTTCTTC

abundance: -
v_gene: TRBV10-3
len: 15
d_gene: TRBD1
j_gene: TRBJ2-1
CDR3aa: CAISSGQGAGNEQFF
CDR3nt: TGTGCCATCAGTTCCGGACAGGGGGCAGGAAATGAGCAGTTCTTC

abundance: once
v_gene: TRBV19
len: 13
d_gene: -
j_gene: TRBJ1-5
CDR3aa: CASTFGRDQPQHF
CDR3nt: TGTGCCAGTACTTTCGGGAGGGATCAGCCCCAGCATTTT

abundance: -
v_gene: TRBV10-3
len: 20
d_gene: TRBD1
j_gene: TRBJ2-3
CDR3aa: CAIRPTPVKDRDLSTDTQYF
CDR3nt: TGTGCCATCAGACCCACTCCCGTGAAGGACAGGGACCTGAGCACAGATACGCAGTATTTT

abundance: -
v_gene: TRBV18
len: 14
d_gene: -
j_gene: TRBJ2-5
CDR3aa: CASSPGQPPETQYF
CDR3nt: TGTGCCAGCTCACCAGGGCAGCCCCCGGAGACCCAGTACTTC

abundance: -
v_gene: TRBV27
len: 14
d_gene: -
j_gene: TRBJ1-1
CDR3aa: CASGDGLLNTEAFF
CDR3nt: TGTGCCAGCGGAGACGGCCTATTGAACACTGAAGCTTTCTTT

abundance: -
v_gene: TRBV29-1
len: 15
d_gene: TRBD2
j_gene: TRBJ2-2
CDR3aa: CSASGLAGAPGELFF
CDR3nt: TGCAGCGCCTCCGGACTAGCGGGAGCCCCCGGGGAGCTGTTTTTT

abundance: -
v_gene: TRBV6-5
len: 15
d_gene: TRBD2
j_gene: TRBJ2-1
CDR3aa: CASSSSGSSYNEQFF
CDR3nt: TGTGCCAGCAGCAGTAGCGGGAGCTCCTACAATGAGCAGTTCTTC

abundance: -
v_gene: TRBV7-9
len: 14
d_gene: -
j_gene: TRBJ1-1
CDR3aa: CASSALGGNTEAFF
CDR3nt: TGTGCCAGCAGCGCCCTGGGAGGGAACACTGAAGCTTTCTTT

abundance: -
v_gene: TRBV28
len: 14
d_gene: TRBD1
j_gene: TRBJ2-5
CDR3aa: CASSLQGATKTQYF
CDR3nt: TGTGCCAGCAGTTTACAGGGGGCGACGAAGACCCAGTACTTC

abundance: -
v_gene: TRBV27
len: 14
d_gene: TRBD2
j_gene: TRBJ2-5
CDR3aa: CASSSGTMKETQYF
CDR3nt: TGTGCCAGCAGTTCGGGGACTATGAAAGAGACCCAGTACTTC

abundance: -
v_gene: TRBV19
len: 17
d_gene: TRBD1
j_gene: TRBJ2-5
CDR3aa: CASSTGTGPGAQETQYF
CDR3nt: TGTGCCAGTAGTACAGGGACAGGGCCGGGGGCCCAAGAGACCCAGTACTTC

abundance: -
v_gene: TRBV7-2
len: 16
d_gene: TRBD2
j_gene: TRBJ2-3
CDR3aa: CASSLLPSGDTDTQYF
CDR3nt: TGTGCCAGCAGCTTACTCCCTAGCGGGGACACAGATACGCAGTATTTT

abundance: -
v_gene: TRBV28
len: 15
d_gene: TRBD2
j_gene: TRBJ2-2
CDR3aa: CASTMGGSRTGELFF
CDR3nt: TGTGCCAGCACCATGGGAGGGTCTAGGACCGGGGAGCTGTTTTTT

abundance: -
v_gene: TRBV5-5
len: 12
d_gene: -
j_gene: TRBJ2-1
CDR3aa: CASSLEGEGQFF
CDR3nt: TGTGCCAGCAGCCTCGAGGGGGAAGGGCAGTTCTTC

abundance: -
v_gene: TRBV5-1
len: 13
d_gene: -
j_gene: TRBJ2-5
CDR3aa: CASSFDQQETQYF
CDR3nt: TGCGCCAGCAGCTTTGATCAGCAAGAGACCCAGTACTTC

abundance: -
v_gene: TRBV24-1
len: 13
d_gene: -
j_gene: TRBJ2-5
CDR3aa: CATSDSKRETQYF
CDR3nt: TGTGCCACCAGTGATTCGAAGAGGGAGACCCAGTACTTC